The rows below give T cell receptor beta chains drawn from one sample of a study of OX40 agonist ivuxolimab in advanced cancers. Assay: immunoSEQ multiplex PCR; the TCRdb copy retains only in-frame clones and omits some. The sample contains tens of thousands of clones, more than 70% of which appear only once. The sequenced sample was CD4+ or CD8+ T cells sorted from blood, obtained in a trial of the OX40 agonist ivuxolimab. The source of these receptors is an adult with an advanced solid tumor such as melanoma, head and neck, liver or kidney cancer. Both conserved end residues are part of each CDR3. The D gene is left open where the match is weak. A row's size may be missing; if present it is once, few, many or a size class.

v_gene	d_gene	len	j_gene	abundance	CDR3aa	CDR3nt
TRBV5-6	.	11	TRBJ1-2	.	CASSLISGYTF	TGTGCCAGCAGCTTGATCTCGGGCTACACCTTC
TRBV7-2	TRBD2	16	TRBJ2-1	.	CASSSATSGSYNEQFF	TGTGCCAGCAGCTCGGCGACTAGCGGGTCCTACAATGAGCAGTTCTTC
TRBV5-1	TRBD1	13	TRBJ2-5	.	CASSDRDGETQYF	TGCGCCAGCAGCGACAGGGACGGAGAGACCCAGTACTTC
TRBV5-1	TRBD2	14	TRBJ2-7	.	CASSWGQTSAEQYF	TGCGCCAGCAGTTGGGGCCAGACTAGCGCCGAGCAGTACTTC
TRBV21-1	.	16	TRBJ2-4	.	CASSGEQGNTKNIQYF	TGTGCCAGCAGTGGGGAACAGGGGAATACCAAAAACATTCAGTACTTC
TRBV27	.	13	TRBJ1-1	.	CASMARGGTEAFF	TGTGCCAGCATGGCCCGAGGAGGGACTGAAGCTTTCTTT
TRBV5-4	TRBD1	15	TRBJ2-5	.	CASSGADRLQETQYF	TGTGCCAGCAGCGGAGCGGACAGGCTCCAAGAGACCCAGTACTTC
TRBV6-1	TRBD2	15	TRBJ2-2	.	CASIPSGRDTGELFF	TGTGCCAGCATCCCCAGCGGGAGGGACACCGGGGAGCTGTTTTTT
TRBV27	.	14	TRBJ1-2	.	CASAPPPGYYGYTF	TGTGCCAGCGCCCCTCCCCCAGGCTACTATGGCTACACCTTC
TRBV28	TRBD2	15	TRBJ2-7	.	CASSGTSGSGYEQYF	TGTGCCAGCAGCGGGACTAGCGGGAGTGGCTACGAGCAGTACTTC
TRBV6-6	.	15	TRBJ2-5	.	CASRPTSGPGETQYF	TGTGCCAGCAGACCTACGTCAGGCCCAGGGGAGACCCAGTACTTC
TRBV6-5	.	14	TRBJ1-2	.	CASSYSRANYGYTF	TGTGCCAGCAGTTACTCACGAGCTAACTATGGCTACACCTTC
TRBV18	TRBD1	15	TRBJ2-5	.	CASSPYRGDQETQYF	TGTGCCAGCTCCCCCTACAGGGGTGATCAAGAGACCCAGTACTTC
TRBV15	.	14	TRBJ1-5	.	CATSVGGGGQPQHF	TGTGCCACCAGTGTTGGGGGAGGTGGTCAGCCCCAGCATTTT
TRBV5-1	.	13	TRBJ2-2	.	CASSLGRTGELFF	TGCGCCAGCAGCTTGGGGAGAACCGGGGAGCTGTTTTTT
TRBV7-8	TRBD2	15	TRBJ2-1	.	CASSYGTTSYNEQFF	TGTGCCAGCAGCTATGGGACTACTTCCTACAATGAGCAGTTCTTC
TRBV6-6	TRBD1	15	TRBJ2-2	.	CASSFRTGTTGELFF	TGTGCCAGCAGTTTCAGGACAGGGACAACCGGGGAGCTGTTTTTT
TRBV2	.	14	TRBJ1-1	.	CASSPDGERTEAFF	TGTGCCAGCAGTCCCGACGGGGAGCGCACTGAAGCTTTCTTT
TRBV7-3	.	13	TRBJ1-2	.	CASSLGQDYGYTF	TGTGCCAGCAGCTTAGGGCAGGACTATGGCTACACCTTC
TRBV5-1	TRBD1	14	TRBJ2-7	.	CASSAGQGSYEQYF	TGCGCCAGCAGCGCGGGACAGGGGTCCTACGAGCAGTACTTC
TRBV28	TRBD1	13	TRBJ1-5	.	CASSSTGYQPQHF	TGTGCCAGCAGCTCGACAGGGTATCAGCCCCAGCATTTT
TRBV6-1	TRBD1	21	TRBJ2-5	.	CASSEEEGARLGTGRRETQYF	TGTGCCAGCAGTGAAGAAGAAGGAGCCCGACTTGGGACAGGGAGACGGGAGACCCAGTACTTC
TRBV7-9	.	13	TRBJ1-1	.	CASSFLMNTEAFF	TGTGCCAGCAGTTTTCTTATGAACACTGAAGCTTTCTTT
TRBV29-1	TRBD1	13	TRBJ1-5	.	CSAVTGNGQPQHF	TGCAGCGCCGTGACAGGGAACGGTCAGCCCCAGCATTTT
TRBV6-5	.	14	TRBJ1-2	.	CASSPSRAFYGYTF	TGTGCCAGCAGTCCATCAAGGGCCTTTTATGGCTACACCTTC
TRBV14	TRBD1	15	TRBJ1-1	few	CASSQDGTGVTEAFF	TGTGCCAGCAGCCAAGATGGGACAGGGGTAACTGAAGCTTTCTTT
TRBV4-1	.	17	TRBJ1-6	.	CASSQEGGNSYNSPLHF	TGCGCCAGCAGCCAAGAGGGGGGAAATTCCTATAATTCACCCCTCCACTTT
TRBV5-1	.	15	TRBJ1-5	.	CASSFGTGTNQPQHF	TGCGCCAGCAGCTTCGGAACAGGGACCAATCAGCCCCAGCATTTT
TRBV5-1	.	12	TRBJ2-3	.	CASRAGTRPQYF	TGCGCCAGCAGAGCCGGGACTCGCCCCCAGTATTTT
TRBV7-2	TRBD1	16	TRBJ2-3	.	CASSPLGGTGGETQYF	TGTGCCAGCAGCCCACTAGGCGGCACAGGGGGAGAAACGCAGTATTTT